Below, 17 T cell receptor beta chains from the same sample are listed, as sequenced in a study of cytomegalovirus exposure and HLA in healthy donors. TCRdb's table, derived via immunoSEQ multiplex PCR, lists solely in-frame clones and lacks some. Of some 200,000 clones detected, 80% to 90% appear once; the ten largest clones hold around 15%. The sequenced sample was PBMCs. The source is a woman in her 30s in good health and CMV-seropositive.

This chain joins TRBV18 and TRBJ1-2; D call uncertain. CDR1 is KGHSH, CDR2 LQKENI, per germline. Trimming cost V 3 bases and J 0 bases, with 14 bases left between them. The CDR3 has 16 residues. CDR3 in DNA: TGTGCCAGCTCACCGCCTGCCGCAGGAACTAACTATGGCTACACCTTC. The encoded protein is CASSPPAAGTNYGYTF. The full variable domain, completed using reference TRBV18 and TRBJ1-2, is NAGVMQNPRHLVRRRGQEARLRCSPMKGHSHVYWYRQLPEEGLKFMVYLQKENIIDESGMPKERFSAEFPKEGPSILRIQQVVRGDSAAYFCASSPPAAGTNYGYTFGSGTRLTVV.

The V and J genes are TRBV5-1 and TRBJ1-1; no clear D. There are 14 residues in the CDR3. V lost 1 base to trimming and J lost 1 base, with 8 bases between them. The germline gives CDR1 SGHRS, CDR2 YFSETQ. CDR3 sequence (DNA): TGCGCCAGCAGCTTGTTCTCAGAGAACACTGAAGCTTTCTTT. Amino acid sequence: CASSLFSENTEAFF.

The rearrangement joins TRBV5-6 to TRBJ1-2, with D tentatively TRBD1 (5 bases). V shed 2 bases and J shed 0 bases, with 8 bases lying between them. The CDR3 is 14 amino acids. Per germline, CDR1 SGHDT and CDR2 YYEEEE. The CDR3 DNA reads TGTGCCAGCAGCTTCTTAGGGGCTAACTATGGCTACACCTTC. Protein sequence: CASSFLGANYGYTF.

J is TRBJ1-1 and V is TRBV6-1; 8 bases match TRBD1. Unmatched junction bases numbered 18, after V lost 4 bases and J lost 2 bases. Germline assignment: CDR1 MNHNS and CDR2 SASEGT. The CDR3 extends over 19 amino acids. CDR3: CASSGPDPYTGGINTEAFF. The CDR3 DNA reads TGTGCCAGCAGTGGACCAGATCCTTATACAGGGGGGATAAACACTGAAGCTTTCTTT.

V usage is TRBV11-2 and J usage is TRBJ1-1; 8 bases fit TRBD1. With V trimmed by 3 bases and J by 5 bases, 2 bases remained unmatched. CDR1 is SGHAT, CDR2 FQNNGV, per germline. CDR3 length: 13 amino acids. The CDR3, as DNA: TGTGCCAGCAGCTTTGACAGGGGTACTGAAGCTTTCTTT. Protein sequence: CASSFDRGTEAFF.

The chain has TRBV18 and TRBJ1-5; D perhaps matches TRBD1 (6 bases). The CDR3 runs to 13 residues. Germline V gives CDR1 KGHSH, CDR2 LQKENI. Trimming left V 3 bases short and J 4 bases short, with 7 bases between. Here the CDR3 DNA reads TGTGCCAGCTCACCCCAGGGGAATCAGCCCCAGCATTTT. This encodes CASSPQGNQPQHF. The whole variable domain, remainder taken from reference TRBV18 and TRBJ1-5, is NAGVMQNPRHLVRRRGQEARLRCSPMKGHSHVYWYRQLPEEGLKFMVYLQKENIIDESGMPKERFSAEFPKEGPSILRIQQVVRGDSAAYFCASSPQGNQPQHFGDGTRLSIL.

This chain joins TRBV19 and TRBJ2-1; TRBD2 aligns across 8 bases. CDR1 is LNHDA, CDR2 SQIVND, per germline (reference sequence). The trim removed 1 base at V and 7 bases at J, leaving 9 bases unmatched. The CDR3 runs to 16 residues. DNA for the CDR3: TGTGCCAGTAGTATAGGTCGTAGCGGGATTGTAAATGAGCAGTTCTTC. This encodes CASSIGRSGIVNEQFF.

The J gene is TRBJ1-5, the V gene TRBV28, with 10 nucleotides matching TRBD1. Trimming took 6 bases from V and 5 from J; bases not matched to a gene: 10. Germline lookup yields CDR1 MDHEN and CDR2 SYDVKM. CDR3 length equals 16 residues. The CDR3 sequence: CASRGGTGDGYQPQHF. The CDR3 bases are TGTGCCAGCAGAGGGGGGACAGGGGACGGGTATCAGCCCCAGCATTTT.

Concerning this clone itself: An end of the junction does not agree with germline; a read error may underlie this. The rearrangement joins TRBV7-7 to TRBJ2-1; tentatively, D is TRBD1 (9 bases). The CDR3 has 16 amino acids. CDR1 and CDR2 (germline): SSHAT, FNYEAQ (reference sequence). The CDR3 here is CASSLAGQGSLGEQFF. The CDR3 region has the DNA TGTGCTAGCAGCTTAGCGGGACAGGGTTCTCTCGGTGAGCAGTTCTTC.

J is TRBJ2-2 and V is TRBV5-1, with 10 positions matching TRBD2. Germline V CDR1 and CDR2: SGHRS, YFSETQ. J was trimmed by 4 bases and V by 2 bases; bases with no gene match: 2. This CDR3 comprises 15 residues. The CDR3 bases are TGCGCCAGCAGCTTTCTAGCGGGAGCCACCGGGGAGCTGTTTTTT. Its protein is CASSFLAGATGELFF.

The count of this clone is one. Germline and junction disagree at one end, which may indicate a read error. V is TRBV15 and J is TRBJ2-5; possible D gene TRBD2, 5 bases. The germline V gene encodes CDR1 LNHNV and CDR2 YYDKDF (reference sequence). The CDR3 runs to 15 residues. The CDR3 sequence: CATSSHTWTQGTQYF. The CDR3 DNA is TGTGCCACCAGCAGTCACACGTGGACTCAAGGGACCCAGTACTTC.

The J gene is TRBJ1-3, the V gene TRBV5-1; D is unresolved. V lost 1 base, J lost 3 bases, and 5 bases lay in between. Per the germline V gene, CDR1 is SGHRS and CDR2 is YFSETQ. The CDR3 length is 13 residues. CDR3 in DNA: TGCGCCAGCAGCTTGTTAGTTGGAAACACCATATATTTT. Its protein product is CASSLLVGNTIYF.

J is TRBJ1-5 and V is TRBV6-1; D remains unclear. Germline V gives CDR1 MNHNS, CDR2 SASEGT. Trimming took 1 base from V and 11 from J, leaving 18 bases between them. The CDR3 is 15 amino acids. This CDR3 reads CASSEDRGTRPAQHF. The CDR3 DNA sequence: TGTGCCAGCAGTGAAGACCGGGGAACCCGACCGGCCCAGCATTTT.

The V gene is TRBV23-1, the J gene TRBJ2-7, with D unclear. TRBV23-1 is an ORF, and what it does is uncertain. The V end was cut by 0 bases, the J end by 3 bases, with 9 bases between. CDR3 size: 14 residues. The CDR3 DNA is TGCGCCAGCAGTCAATCGGCAGGTTTCTACGAGCAGTACTTC. Its translation: CASSQSAGFYEQYF.

The chain links TRBV27 to TRBJ2-7, with D uncertain. Trimming removed 0 bases at V and 0 bases at J, with 21 bases between. In germline, CDR1 is MNHEY, CDR2 SMNVEV (reference sequence). The CDR3 length is 19 residues. This CDR3 reads CASSLSSLMTGFSSYEQYF. The DNA of the CDR3 is TGTGCCAGCAGTTTATCCTCACTAATGACTGGGTTCAGCTCCTACGAGCAGTACTTC.

This chain joins TRBV27 and TRBJ2-3; TRBD2 aligns across 15 bases. V lost 6 bases and J lost 5; bases outside the gene matches: 3. The CDR3 loop spans 15 amino acids. Germline values: CDR1 MNHEY, CDR2 SMNVEV (reference sequence). In DNA form, the CDR3 reads TGTGCCAGCAGGGGACTAGCGGGAGGCGAAGATACGCAGTATTTT. Translating it yields CASRGLAGGEDTQYF.

This rearrangement joins TRBV7-2 to TRBJ2-7; 14 nucleotides line up with TRBD2. There are 15 residues in the CDR3. With V trimmed by 4 bases and J by 6 bases, 5 bases remained unmatched. In germline, CDR1 is SGHTA, CDR2 FQGNSA. The chain's CDR3 is CASSSGLAGAFEQYF. The DNA for the CDR3 is TGTGCCAGCAGCTCGGGACTAGCGGGAGCCTTCGAGCAGTACTTC.